This entry describes one TCR beta chain. Its specificity is not known. The data were produced by immunoSEQ multiplex PCR, yet TCRdb's version contains in-frame clones alone and is incomplete. The table has about 73,000 clones, more than 80% seen once; the top ten hold roughly 0.54%. The data derive from a study of OX40 agonist ivuxolimab in advanced cancers. Study-wide results and limits: CD4+ and CD8+ blood T cells expanded clonally by week 6 at 0.1 to 3.0 mg/kg.

Germline CDR1 MNHEY, CDR2 SMNVEV (reference sequence). V trimming: 5 bases; J trimming: 7 bases; junction bases outside the gene matches: 12. The CDR3 has 15 amino acids. The chain joins TRBV27 to TRBJ2-3; 7 nucleotides align to TRBD1. The source was CD4+ or CD8+ T cells sorted from blood, collected in a trial of the OX40 agonist ivuxolimab. The TCR was taken from an adult with an advanced solid tumor such as melanoma, head and neck, liver or kidney cancer. The CDR3 coding sequence is TGTGCCAGCAGTCCGGACAGGTCCGCGGTTTATACGCAGTATTTT. It encodes CASSPDRSAVYTQYF.